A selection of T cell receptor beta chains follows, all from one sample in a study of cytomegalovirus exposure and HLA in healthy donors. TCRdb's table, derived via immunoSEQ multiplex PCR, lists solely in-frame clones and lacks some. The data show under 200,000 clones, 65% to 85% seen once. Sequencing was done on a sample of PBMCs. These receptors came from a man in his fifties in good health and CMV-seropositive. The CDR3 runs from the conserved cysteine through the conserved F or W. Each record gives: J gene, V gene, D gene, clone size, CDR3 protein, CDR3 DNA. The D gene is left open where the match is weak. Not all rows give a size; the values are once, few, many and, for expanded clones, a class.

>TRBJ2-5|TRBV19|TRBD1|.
CASSPTGGVTVTQYF
TGTGCCAGTAGCCCGACAGGGGGCGTTACAGTGACCCAGTACTTC
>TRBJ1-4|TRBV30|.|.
CAWSVSPTSGLFF
TGTGCCTGGAGTGTATCGCCCACCAGCGGACTGTTTTTT
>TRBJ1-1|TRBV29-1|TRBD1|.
CSVRDRGLGAFF
TGCAGCGTCCGGGACAGGGGGCTGGGCGCTTTCTTT
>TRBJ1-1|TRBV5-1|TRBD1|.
CASGRQGDGNTEAFF
TGCGCCAGCGGGAGACAGGGCGACGGGAACACTGAAGCTTTCTTT
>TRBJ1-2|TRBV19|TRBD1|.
CASSINPGQGAPHYGYTF
TGTGCCAGTAGTATTAACCCGGGACAGGGGGCGCCTCACTATGGCTACACCTTC
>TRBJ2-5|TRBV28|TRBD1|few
CASSRAPTGGETQYF
TGTGCCAGCAGCCGAGCCCCAACAGGGGGCGAGACCCAGTACTTC
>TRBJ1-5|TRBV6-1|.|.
CASSGGLLGSQPQHF
TGTGCCAGCAGTGGGGGTTTACTAGGGAGTCAGCCCCAGCATTTT
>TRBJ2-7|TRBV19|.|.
CASMRGVGSYEQYF
TGTGCCAGTATGCGCGGGGTGGGCTCCTACGAGCAGTACTTC
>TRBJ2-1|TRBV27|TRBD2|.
CASSYPGTRQFF
TGTGCCAGCAGCTACCCGGGGACTAGGCAGTTCTTC
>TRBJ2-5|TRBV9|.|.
CASSRRGGQETQYF
TGTGCCAGCAGTCGGAGGGGGGGACAAGAGACCCAGTACTTC
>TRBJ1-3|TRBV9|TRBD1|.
CASSVDRGWSGNTIYF
TGTGCCAGCAGCGTAGACAGGGGATGGTCTGGAAACACCATATATTTT
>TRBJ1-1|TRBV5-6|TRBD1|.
CASSLGTGAWTEAFF
TGTGCCAGCAGCTTGGGCACAGGGGCGTGGACTGAAGCTTTCTTT
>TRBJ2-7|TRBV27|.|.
CASRSLYEQYF
TGTGCCAGCAGATCCTTGTACGAGCAGTACTTC
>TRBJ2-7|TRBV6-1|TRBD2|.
CASSEARTSGLNYEQYF
TGTGCCAGCAGTGAAGCGAGGACTAGCGGACTGAACTACGAGCAGTACTTC
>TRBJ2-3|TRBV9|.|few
CASSVGGGRADTQYF
TGTGCCAGCAGCGTAGGGGGGGGCCGCGCAGATACGCAGTATTTT
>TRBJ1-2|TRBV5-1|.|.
CASSPGRGDFYGYTF
TGCGCCAGCAGCCCCGGGAGGGGGGACTTCTATGGCTACACCTTC
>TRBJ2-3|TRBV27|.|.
CASSLWESGDTQYF
TGTGCCAGCAGTTTATGGGAGTCCGGGGATACGCAGTATTTT
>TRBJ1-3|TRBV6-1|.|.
CASKIQGFSGNTIYF
TGTGCCAGCAAGATCCAGGGGTTCTCTGGAAACACCATATATTTT
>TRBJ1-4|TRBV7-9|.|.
CASSRGGPNEKLFF
TGTGCCAGCAGCCGGGGGGGGCCGAATGAAAAACTGTTTTTT
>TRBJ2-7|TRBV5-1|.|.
CASSLLPDNSYEQYF
TGCGCCAGCAGCTTGCTGCCAGACAACTCCTACGAGCAGTACTTC
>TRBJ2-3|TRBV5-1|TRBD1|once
CASSLGDRGSTDTQYF
TGCGCCAGCAGCTTGGGGGACAGGGGGAGCACAGATACGCAGTATTTT
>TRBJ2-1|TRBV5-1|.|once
CASSLEQGSYNEQFF
TGCGCCAGCAGCTTGGAACAGGGTAGTTACAATGAGCAGTTCTTC
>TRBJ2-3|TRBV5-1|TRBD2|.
CASSFFGGGSLTDTQYF
TGCGCCAGCAGCTTCTTCGGGGGGGGGAGTCTCACAGATACGCAGTATTTT
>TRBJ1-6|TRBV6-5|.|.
CASSLRLQGIRSPLHF
TGTGCCAGCAGTTTACGCTTACAGGGCATCCGCTCACCCCTCCACTTT
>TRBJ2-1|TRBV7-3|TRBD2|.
CASSLAGGGRNEQFF
TGTGCCAGCAGCTTAGCGGGAGGGGGGAGGAATGAGCAGTTCTTC
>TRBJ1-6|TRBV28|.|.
CASSLRSSPLHF
TGTGCCAGCAGTTTAAGGAGTTCACCCCTCCACTTT
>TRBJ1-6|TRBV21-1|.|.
CASRQGNCNSPLHF
TGTGCCAGCCGACAGGGAAATTGTAATTCACCCCTCCACTTT
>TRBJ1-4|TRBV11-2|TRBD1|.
CASSLEDRWNTNEKLFF
TGTGCCAGCAGCTTAGAGGACAGGTGGAATACTAATGAAAAACTGTTTTTT
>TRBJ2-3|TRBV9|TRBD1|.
CASSVTGGPSTDTQYF
TGTGCCAGCAGCGTCACAGGGGGCCCTAGCACAGATACGCAGTATTTT
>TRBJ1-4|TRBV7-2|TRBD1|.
CASSHHSGQGNEKLFF
TGTGCCAGCAGCCATCACTCGGGACAGGGTAATGAAAAACTGTTTTTT
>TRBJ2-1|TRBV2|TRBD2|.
CASSPLAGVTNEQFF
TGTGCCAGCAGTCCCCTAGCGGGGGTTACCAATGAGCAGTTCTTC
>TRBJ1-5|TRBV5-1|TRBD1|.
CASSYRGDQPQHF
TGCGCCAGCAGCTACAGGGGGGATCAGCCCCAGCATTTT
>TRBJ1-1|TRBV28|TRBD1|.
CASSRLDRGRIEAFF
TGTGCCAGCAGTCGTCTGGACAGGGGGCGGATCGAAGCTTTCTTT
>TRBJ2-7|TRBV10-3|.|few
CATGGWGYEQYF
TGTGCCACCGGAGGCTGGGGCTACGAGCAGTACTTC
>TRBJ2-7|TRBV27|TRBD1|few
CASFGTGPYEQYF
TGTGCCAGCTTTGGGACAGGTCCCTACGAGCAGTACTTC
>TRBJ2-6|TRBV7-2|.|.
CASSLGGSGANVLTF
TGTGCCAGCAGCTTAGGAGGGTCTGGGGCCAACGTCCTGACTTTC
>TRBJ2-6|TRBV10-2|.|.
CASSERRAGANVLTF
TGCGCCAGCAGTGAGCGCCGGGCTGGGGCCAACGTCCTGACTTTC
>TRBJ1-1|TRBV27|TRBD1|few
CASSLAGGTEAFF
TGTGCCAGCAGTTTAGCAGGGGGCACTGAAGCTTTCTTT
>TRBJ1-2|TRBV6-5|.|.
CASSFRGGYTF
TGTGCCAGCAGTTTCAGGGGAGGCTACACCTTC
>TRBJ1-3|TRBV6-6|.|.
CASSPSPGSLGNTIYF
TGTGCCAGCAGTCCTTCTCCAGGGTCGCTTGGAAACACCATATATTTT
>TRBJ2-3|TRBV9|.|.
CARIRLDISDTQYF
TGTGCCAGAATAAGACTAGATATCTCAGATACGCAGTATTTT
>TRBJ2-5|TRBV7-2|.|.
CASSLTSSQETQYF
TGTGCCAGCAGCCTTACTAGCAGCCAAGAGACCCAGTACTTC
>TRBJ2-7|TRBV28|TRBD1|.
CASAGTGVNEQYF
TGTGCCAGCGCCGGGACAGGGGTTAACGAGCAGTACTTC
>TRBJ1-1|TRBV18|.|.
CASSPQGLNTEAFF
TGTGCCAGCTCACCACAGGGGTTGAACACTGAAGCTTTCTTT
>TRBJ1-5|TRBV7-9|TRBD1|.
CASSSRGHNQPQHF
TGTGCCAGCAGCTCCAGGGGGCACAATCAGCCCCAGCATTTT
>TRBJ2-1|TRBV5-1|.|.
CASSPVLQGLEQFF
TGCGCCAGCAGCCCAGTCCTCCAAGGACTAGAGCAGTTCTTC
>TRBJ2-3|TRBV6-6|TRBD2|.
CASSPAGGGREDTQYF
TGTGCCAGCAGTCCCGCCGGGGGGGGCAGGGAGGATACGCAGTATTTT
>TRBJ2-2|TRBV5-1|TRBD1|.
CASSETGDTGELFF
TGCGCCAGCAGTGAGACAGGGGACACCGGGGAGCTGTTTTTT
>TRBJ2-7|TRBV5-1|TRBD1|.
CASSLAGTGGWGLDF
TGCGCCAGCAGCTTGGCCGGTACAGGGGGCTGGGGTTTGGACTTC
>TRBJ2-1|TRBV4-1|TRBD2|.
CASSQELAGAGNEQFF
TGCGCCAGCAGCCAAGAACTAGCGGGGGCCGGCAATGAGCAGTTCTTC
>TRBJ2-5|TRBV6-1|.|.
CASSGRRELTQYF
TGTGCCAGCAGTGGCCGCCGGGAACTGACCCAGTACTTC
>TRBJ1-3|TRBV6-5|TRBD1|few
CASSESGTGLIYF
TGTGCCAGCAGTGAGTCCGGGACAGGGTTAATATATTTT
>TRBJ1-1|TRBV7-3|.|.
CASGLRGNTEAFF
TGTGCCAGCGGACTCAGAGGGAACACTGAAGCTTTCTTT
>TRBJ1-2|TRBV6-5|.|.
CASSTQGRNYGYTF
TGTGCCAGCAGTACTCAGGGCCGTAACTATGGCTACACCTTC
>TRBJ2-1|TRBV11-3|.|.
CASSLDLAPHNEQFF
TGTGCCAGCAGCTTAGACCTAGCCCCCCACAATGAGCAGTTCTTC
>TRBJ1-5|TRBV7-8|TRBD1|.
CASSLEDRGYSNQPQHF
TGTGCCAGCAGCTTAGAGGACAGGGGCTATAGCAATCAGCCCCAGCATTTT
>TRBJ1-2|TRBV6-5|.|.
CASTSPTGGYTF
TGTGCCAGCACCTCCCCCACGGGTGGCTACACCTTC
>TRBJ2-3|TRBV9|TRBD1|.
CASSPTGGGDTQYF
TGTGCCAGCAGCCCAACAGGGGGCGGGGATACGCAGTATTTT
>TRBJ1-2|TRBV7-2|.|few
CASSREGPGFPRGYGYTF
TGTGCCAGCAGCCGAGAAGGCCCGGGCTTCCCACGGGGCTATGGCTACACCTTC
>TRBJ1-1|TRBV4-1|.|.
CASSQGTVAGLTEAFF
TGCGCCAGCAGCCAAGGGACAGTGGCCGGGTTAACCGAAGCTTTCTTT